This record concerns one T cell receptor beta chain sequence. The SP2 primer and nested alpha and beta constant region primers amplified ligated cDNA in four rounds. Reverse transcription of blood and skin TCR RNA was primed at alpha and beta constant regions. Via MiXCR, TCRdb re-called the 5' RACE reads, giving one row per CDR3 protein. Among more than 50,000 distinct CDR3 sequences listed, 8% were seen once. A UMI-containing oligonucleotide was joined by 3' ligation to the TCR cDNA template. This CDR3 contains 16 residues. Germline values: CDR1 SGHRS, CDR2 YFSETQ. The V gene lost 0 bases and the J gene lost 4 bases, with 15 bases spanning the gap. The data are from a study of naive and memory T cell subsets.

V is TRBV5-1 and J is TRBJ2-3; maybe TRBD2 (6 bases). This TCR was recovered from a female donor in good health. The CDR3 sequence: CASSLGDSLVADTQYF. The DNA of the CDR3 is TGCGCCAGCAGCTTGGGGGACTCCCTGGTGGCAGATACGCAGTATTTT. The full variable domain, its missing parts supplied by reference TRBV5-1 and TRBJ2-3, is KAGVTQTPRYLIKTRGQQVTLSCSPISGHRSVSWYQQTPGQGLQFLFEYFSETQRNKGNFPGRFSGRQFSNSRSEMNVSTLELGDSALYLCASSLGDSLVADTQYFGPGTRLTVL.